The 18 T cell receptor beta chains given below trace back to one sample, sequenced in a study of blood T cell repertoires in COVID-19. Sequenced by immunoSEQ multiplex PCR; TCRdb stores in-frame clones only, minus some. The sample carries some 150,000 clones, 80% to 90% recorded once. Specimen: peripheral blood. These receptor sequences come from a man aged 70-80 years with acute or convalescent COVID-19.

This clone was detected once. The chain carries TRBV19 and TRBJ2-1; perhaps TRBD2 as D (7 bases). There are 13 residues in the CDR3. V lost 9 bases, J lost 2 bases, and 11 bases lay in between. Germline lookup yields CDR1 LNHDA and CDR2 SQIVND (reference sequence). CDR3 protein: CASREGAYNEQFF. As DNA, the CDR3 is TGTGCCAGCAGGGAGGGGGCCTACAATGAGCAGTTCTTC.

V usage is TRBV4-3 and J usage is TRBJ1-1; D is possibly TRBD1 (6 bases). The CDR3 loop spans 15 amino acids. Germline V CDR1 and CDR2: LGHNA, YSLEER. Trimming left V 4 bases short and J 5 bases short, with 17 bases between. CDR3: CASSRIQGGRTEAFF. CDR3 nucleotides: TGCGCCAGCAGCCGGATACAGGGAGGGAGGACTGAAGCTTTCTTT.

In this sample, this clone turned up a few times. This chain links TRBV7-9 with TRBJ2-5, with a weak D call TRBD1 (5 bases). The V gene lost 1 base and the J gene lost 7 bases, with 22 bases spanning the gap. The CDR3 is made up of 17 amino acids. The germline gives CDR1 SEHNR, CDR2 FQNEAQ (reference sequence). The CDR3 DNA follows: TGTGCCAGCAGCTTAGGAGCAGGGATTTCCCAGTCAGGGACCCAGTACTTC. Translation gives CASSLGAGISQSGTQYF. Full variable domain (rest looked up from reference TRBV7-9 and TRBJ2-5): DTGVSQNPRHKITKRGQNVTFRCDPISEHNRLYWYRQTLGQGPEFLTYFQNEAQLEKSRLLSDRFSAERPKGSFSTLEIQRTEQGDSAMYLCASSLGAGISQSGTQYFGPGTRLLVL.

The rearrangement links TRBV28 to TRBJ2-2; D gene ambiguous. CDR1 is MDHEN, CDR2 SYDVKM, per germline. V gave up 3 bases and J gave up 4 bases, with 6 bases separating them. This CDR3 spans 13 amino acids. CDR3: CASSFSLTGELFF. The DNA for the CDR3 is TGTGCCAGCAGTTTTTCACTCACCGGGGAGCTGTTTTTT.

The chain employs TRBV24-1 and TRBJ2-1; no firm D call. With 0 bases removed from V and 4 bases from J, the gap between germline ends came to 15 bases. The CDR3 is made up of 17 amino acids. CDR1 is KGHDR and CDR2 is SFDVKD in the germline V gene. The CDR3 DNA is TGTGCCACCAGTGATTTGCGAGGCGGCGATGGGTACAATGAGCAGTTCTTC. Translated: CATSDLRGGDGYNEQFF.

The CDR3 here is CASKKWTGTLDQPQHF. The CDR3 nucleotides are TGTGCCAGCAAAAAATGGACAGGGACCTTGGATCAGCCCCAGCATTTT. J is TRBJ1-5 and V is TRBV28; 8 bases line up with TRBD1. CDR3 length equals 16 residues. Germline loops: CDR1 MDHEN, CDR2 SYDVKM. V shed 7 bases and J 5 bases; nucleotides not matched to a gene: 13.

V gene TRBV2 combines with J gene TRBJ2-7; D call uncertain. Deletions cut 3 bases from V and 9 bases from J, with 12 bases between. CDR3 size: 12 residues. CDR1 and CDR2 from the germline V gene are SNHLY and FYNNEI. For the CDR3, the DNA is TGTGCCAGCAGTGACTTGGGCCATTTGCAGTACTTC. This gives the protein CASSDLGHLQYF.

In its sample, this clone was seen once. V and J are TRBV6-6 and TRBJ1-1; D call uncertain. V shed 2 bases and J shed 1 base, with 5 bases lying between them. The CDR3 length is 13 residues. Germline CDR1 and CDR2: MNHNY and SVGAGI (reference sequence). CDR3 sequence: CASSYAENTEAFF. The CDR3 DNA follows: TGTGCCAGCAGTTACGCGGAGAACACTGAAGCTTTCTTT.

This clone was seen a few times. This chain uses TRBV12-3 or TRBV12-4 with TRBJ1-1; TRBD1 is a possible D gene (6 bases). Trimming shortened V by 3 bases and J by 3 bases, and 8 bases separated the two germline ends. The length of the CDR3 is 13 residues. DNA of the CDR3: TGTGCCAGCAGTTTCTCAGGGGACACTGAAGCTTTCTTT. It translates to CASSFSGDTEAFF.

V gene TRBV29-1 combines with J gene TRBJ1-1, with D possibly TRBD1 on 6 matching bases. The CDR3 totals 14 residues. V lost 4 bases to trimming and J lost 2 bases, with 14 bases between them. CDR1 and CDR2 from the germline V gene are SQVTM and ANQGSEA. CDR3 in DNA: TGCAGCGTTGTTCGAGGGACAATAAACACTGAAGCTTTCTTT. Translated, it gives CSVVRGTINTEAFF.

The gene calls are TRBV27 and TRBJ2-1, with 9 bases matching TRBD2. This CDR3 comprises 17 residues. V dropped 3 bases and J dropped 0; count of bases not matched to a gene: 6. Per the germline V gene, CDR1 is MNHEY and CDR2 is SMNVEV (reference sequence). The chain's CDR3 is CASSFLAGEFSYNEQFF. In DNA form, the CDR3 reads TGTGCCAGCAGTTTTTTAGCGGGAGAGTTCTCCTACAATGAGCAGTTCTTC.

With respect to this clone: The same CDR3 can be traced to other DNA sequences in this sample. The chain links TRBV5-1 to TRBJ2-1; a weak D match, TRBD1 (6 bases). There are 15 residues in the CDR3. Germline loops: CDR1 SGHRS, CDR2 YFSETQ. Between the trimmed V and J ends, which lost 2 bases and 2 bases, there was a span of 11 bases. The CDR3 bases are TGCGCCAGCAGCTTCCCGGGACAAGCCTACAATGAGCAGTTCTTC. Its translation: CASSFPGQAYNEQFF.

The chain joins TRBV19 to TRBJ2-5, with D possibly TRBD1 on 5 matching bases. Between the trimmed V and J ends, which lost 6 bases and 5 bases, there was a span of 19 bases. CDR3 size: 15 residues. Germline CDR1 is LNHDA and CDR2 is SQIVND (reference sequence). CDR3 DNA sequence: TGTGCCAGTAGCGCCCTCCCAGGGATGGAGGAGACCCAGTACTTC. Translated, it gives CASSALPGMEETQYF.

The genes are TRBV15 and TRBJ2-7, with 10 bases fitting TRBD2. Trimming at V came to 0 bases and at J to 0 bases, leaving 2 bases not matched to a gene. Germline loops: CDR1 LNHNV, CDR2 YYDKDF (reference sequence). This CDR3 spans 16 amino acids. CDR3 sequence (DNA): TGTGCCACCAGCAGAGATGGGACTAGCGTCTCCTACGAGCAGTACTTC. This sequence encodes CATSRDGTSVSYEQYF. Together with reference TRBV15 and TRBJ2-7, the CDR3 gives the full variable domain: DAMVIQNPRYQVTQFGKPVTLSCSQTLNHNVMYWYQQKSSQAPKLLFHYYDKDFNNEADTPDNFQSRRPNTSFCFLDIRSPGLGDTAMYLCATSRDGTSVSYEQYFGPGTRLTVT.

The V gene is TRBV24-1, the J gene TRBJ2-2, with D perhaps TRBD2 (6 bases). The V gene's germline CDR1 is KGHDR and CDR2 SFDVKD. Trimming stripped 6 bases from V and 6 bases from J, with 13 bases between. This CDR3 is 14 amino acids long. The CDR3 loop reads CATSNAGIAGELFF. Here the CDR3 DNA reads TGTGCCACCAGTAACGCGGGAATTGCCGGGGAGCTGTTTTTT.

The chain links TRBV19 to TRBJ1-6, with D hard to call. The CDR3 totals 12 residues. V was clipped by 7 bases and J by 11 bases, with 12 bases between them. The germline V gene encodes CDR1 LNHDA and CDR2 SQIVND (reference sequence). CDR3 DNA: TGTGCCAGTAACGCGGGCGAAACACCCCTCCACTTT. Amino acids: CASNAGETPLHF.

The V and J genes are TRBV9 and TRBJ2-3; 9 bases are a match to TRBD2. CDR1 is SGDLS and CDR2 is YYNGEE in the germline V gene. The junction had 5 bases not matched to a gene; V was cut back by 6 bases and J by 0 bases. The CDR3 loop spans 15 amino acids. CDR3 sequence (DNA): TGTGCCAGCACAAGTACTAGCGGGAGCACAGATACGCAGTATTTT. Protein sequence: CASTSTSGSTDTQYF.

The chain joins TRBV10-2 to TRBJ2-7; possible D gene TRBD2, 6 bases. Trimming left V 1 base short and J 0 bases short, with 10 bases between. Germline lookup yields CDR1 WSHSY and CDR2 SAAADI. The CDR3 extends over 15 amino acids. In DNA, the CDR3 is TGCGCCAGCAGTGAGTATGCGGGAAGCTCCTACGAGCAGTACTTC. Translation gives CASSEYAGSSYEQYF.